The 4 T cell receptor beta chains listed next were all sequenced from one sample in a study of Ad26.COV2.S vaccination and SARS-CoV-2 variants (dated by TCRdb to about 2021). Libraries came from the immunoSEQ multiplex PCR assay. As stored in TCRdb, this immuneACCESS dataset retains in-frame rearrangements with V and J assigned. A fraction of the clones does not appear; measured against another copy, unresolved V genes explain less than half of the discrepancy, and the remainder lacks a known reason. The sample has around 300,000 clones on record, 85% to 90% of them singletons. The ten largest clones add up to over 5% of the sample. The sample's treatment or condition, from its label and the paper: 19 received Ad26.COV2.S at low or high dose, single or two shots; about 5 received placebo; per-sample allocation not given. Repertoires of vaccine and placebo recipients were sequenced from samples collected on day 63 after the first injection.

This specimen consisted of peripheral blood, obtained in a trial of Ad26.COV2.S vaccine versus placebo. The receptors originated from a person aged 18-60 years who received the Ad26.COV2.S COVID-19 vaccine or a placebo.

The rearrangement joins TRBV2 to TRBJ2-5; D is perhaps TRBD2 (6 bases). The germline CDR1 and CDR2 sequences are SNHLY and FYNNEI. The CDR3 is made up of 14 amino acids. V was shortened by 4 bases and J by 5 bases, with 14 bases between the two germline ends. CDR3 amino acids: CASSATSHEETQYF. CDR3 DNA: TGTGCCAGCAGTGCTACTAGCCACGAGGAGACCCAGTACTTC.

As DNA, the CDR3 is TGTGCCAGCAGCTTAGTCAGGCACGAGCAGTACTTC. Its protein is CASSLVRHEQYF. The chain recombines TRBV7-2 with TRBJ2-7; D is unclear. The CDR3 has 12 amino acids. V was cut by 1 base and J by 5 bases, with 6 bases left in between. Germline assignment: CDR1 SGHTA and CDR2 FQGNSA.

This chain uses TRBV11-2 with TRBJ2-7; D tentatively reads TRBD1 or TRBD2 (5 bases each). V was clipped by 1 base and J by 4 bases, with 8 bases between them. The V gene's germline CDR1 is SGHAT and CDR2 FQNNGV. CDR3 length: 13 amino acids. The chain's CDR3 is CASSLVGDYEQYF. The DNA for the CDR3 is TGTGCCAGCAGCTTAGTGGGGGATTACGAGCAGTACTTC.

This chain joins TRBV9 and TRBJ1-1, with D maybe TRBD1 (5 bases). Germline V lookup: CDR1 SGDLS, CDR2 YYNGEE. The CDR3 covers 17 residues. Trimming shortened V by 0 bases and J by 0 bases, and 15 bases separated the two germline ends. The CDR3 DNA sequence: TGTGCCAGCAGCGTAGGGGGCAGTGGGTATGTGAACACTGAAGCTTTCTTT. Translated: CASSVGGSGYVNTEAFF.